These 25 T cell receptor beta chains originate from one sample sequenced in a study of T cell clonotyping in hematopoietic cell transplantation. TCRdb's table, derived via immunoSEQ multiplex PCR, lists solely in-frame clones and lacks some. The sample yields more than 4,500 clones, around 78% seen once. The sample here was peripheral blood mononuclear cells, taken 30 days after allogeneic stem cell transplant. These receptors were collected from a male patient between 55 and 70 years old who had an allogeneic stem cell transplant from an unrelated donor, so the T cells may come from the graft donor. Some clones in this sample may be carry-over from other donors' samples.

The chain employs TRBV19 and TRBJ2-2; a weak D match, TRBD1 (6 bases). Germline V lookup: CDR1 LNHDA, CDR2 SQIVND (reference sequence). V gave up 4 bases and J gave up 4 bases, with 13 bases separating them. The CDR3 runs 15 residues. CDR3: CASSRQEAITGELFF. In DNA, the CDR3 is TGTGCCAGTAGTAGACAGGAGGCAATCACCGGGGAGCTGTTTTTT.

The chain is built from TRBV6-4 and TRBJ2-3, with 8 bases fitting TRBD2. CDR1 is MRHNA, CDR2 SNTAGT, per germline. V shed 5 bases, J shed 5 bases, and the junction held 9 bases outside the gene matches. The CDR3 sequence is 15 residues long. The chain's CDR3 is CASSLGTRVGDTQYF. CDR3 nucleotides: TGTGCCAGCAGTCTTGGGACTAGAGTCGGAGATACGCAGTATTTT.

V is TRBV30 and J is TRBJ2-1; possible D gene TRBD1, 6 bases. The V and J ends lost 1 base and 5 bases respectively, with 12 bases between them. Germline values: CDR1 GTSNPN, CDR2 SVGIG (reference sequence). The CDR3 runs to 14 residues. The CDR3 sequence: CAWSALRQDNEQFF. Here the CDR3 DNA reads TGTGCCTGGAGTGCCTTACGACAGGACAATGAGCAGTTCTTC.

This rearrangement joins TRBV11-2 to TRBJ1-1, with D uncertain. The CDR3 runs to 13 residues. With 5 bases removed from V and 3 bases from J, the gap between germline ends came to 10 bases. Looked up from germline, CDR1 is SGHAT and CDR2 is FQNNGV. The CDR3 here is CASSLPGDTEAFF. CDR3 DNA: TGTGCCAGCAGCCTCCCAGGAGACACTGAAGCTTTCTTT.

The chain has TRBV7-6 and TRBJ1-2; D ambiguous. The V end lost 5 bases, the J end lost 5 bases, and 15 bases lay between the germline ends. There are 14 residues in the CDR3. CDR1 and CDR2 from the germline V gene are SGHVS and FNYEAQ. CDR3 amino acids: CASSPETVGYGYTF. For the CDR3, the DNA is TGTGCCAGCAGCCCGGAGACGGTTGGTTATGGCTACACCTTC.

This clone was counted a few times. The V call is TRBV5-5, the J call TRBJ1-5; tentatively, D is TRBD1 (6 bases). V dropped 0 bases and J dropped 5 bases, with 15 bases sitting between them. The CDR3 spans 16 residues. Per the germline V gene, CDR1 is SGHKS and CDR2 is YYEKEE (reference sequence). This chain's CDR3 is CASSLAARGWDQPQHF. For the CDR3, the DNA is TGTGCCAGCAGCTTGGCTGCCAGGGGCTGGGATCAGCCCCAGCATTTT.

This clone was recorded only once. The gene calls are TRBV29-1 and TRBJ1-1; a weak D match, TRBD1 (5 bases). Germline CDR1 reads SQVTM; CDR2 reads ANQGSEA. V lost 6 bases and J lost 2, with 19 bases in between. The CDR3 has 15 residues. The CDR3 DNA reads TGCAGCGTGGGGGGGGAGGAATTCTTTAACACTGAAGCTTTCTTT. Translated: CSVGGEEFFNTEAFF.

The chain joins TRBV6-6 to TRBJ1-1; tentative D call: TRBD1 (5 bases). Per the germline V gene, CDR1 is MNHNY and CDR2 is SVGAGI (reference sequence). The V end lost 5 bases, the J end lost 0 bases, and 13 bases lay between the germline ends. The CDR3 length is 15 residues. In nucleotides, the CDR3 is TGTGCCAGCAGTCCTACGGGACGGATGAACACTGAAGCTTTCTTT. Translation gives CASSPTGRMNTEAFF.

The chain uses TRBV30 and TRBJ2-7; D gene unclear. The CDR3 runs to 11 residues. The germline V gene has CDR1 GTSNPN and CDR2 SVGIG (reference sequence). V lost 1 base and J 5 bases, leaving 6 bases between the germline ends. The CDR3 here is CAWSEQHEQYF. The CDR3 DNA reads as TGTGCCTGGAGTGAACAGCACGAGCAGTACTTC.

The chain has TRBV6-5 and TRBJ2-3; possibly TRBD2 for D (5 bases). Trimming pared 0 bases from V and 0 bases from J, leaving 7 bases between. Germline V lookup: CDR1 MNHEY, CDR2 SVGAGI. The CDR3 has 15 amino acids. The CDR3 sequence: CASSYSTGSTDTQYF. CDR3 in DNA: TGTGCCAGCAGTTACTCGACGGGGAGCACAGATACGCAGTATTTT.

This sequence joins TRBV4-1 and TRBJ2-7, with D maybe TRBD2 (6 bases). The CDR3 spans 15 residues. V was cut by 7 bases and J by 2 bases, with 18 bases left in between. Germline CDR1 reads MGHRA; CDR2 reads YSYEKL. DNA of the CDR3: TGCGCCAGCATGGCGGTCGGTAGCGGCGCCTACGAGCAGTACTTC. It is translated as CASMAVGSGAYEQYF.

The chain joins TRBV7-9 to TRBJ2-7; 11 bases are shared with TRBD2. The CDR3 runs 15 residues. The ends lost 3 bases at V and 1 base at J; junction bases unmatched: 2. From germline, CDR1 is SEHNR and CDR2 FQNEAQ (reference sequence). The chain's CDR3 is CASSFTSGSSYEQYF. The DNA of the CDR3 is TGTGCCAGCAGCTTTACTAGCGGGAGTTCCTACGAGCAGTACTTC.

This clone appeared once. J is TRBJ2-3 and V is TRBV10-2; tentatively, D is TRBD2 (6 bases). Trimming left V 8 bases short and J 4 bases short, with 19 bases between. CDR1 is WSHSY and CDR2 is SAAADI in the germline V gene. The CDR3 has 15 amino acids. CDR3 sequence (DNA): TGCGCCAGCCTCATAAGAATTTGGGGGGCAGATACGCAGTATTTT. It encodes CASLIRIWGADTQYF.

This chain connects TRBV7-9 to TRBJ1-1; D remains ambiguous. Trimming shortened V by 4 bases and J by 3 bases, and 3 bases separated the two germline ends. CDR3 length equals 11 residues. Germline V gives CDR1 SEHNR, CDR2 FQNEAQ (reference sequence). The CDR3 reads CASSSYTEAFF. The CDR3 region has the DNA TGTGCCAGCAGCTCCTACACTGAAGCTTTCTTT.

The CDR3 region is CASSEGSVQTNTEAFF. The DNA for the CDR3 is TGTGCCAGCAGTGAAGGATCGGTTCAGACAAACACTGAAGCTTTCTTT. The chain recombines TRBV6-1 with TRBJ1-1, with no clear D. Per the germline V gene, CDR1 is MNHNS and CDR2 is SASEGT. The CDR3 sequence is 16 residues long. V lost 1 base, J lost 2 bases, and 14 bases lay in between.

The chain is built from TRBV27 and TRBJ2-7; a weak D match, TRBD2 (5 bases). Germline CDR1 MNHEY, CDR2 SMNVEV (reference sequence). Trimming removed 4 bases at V and 3 bases at J, with 19 bases between. The length of the CDR3 is 16 residues. The DNA of the CDR3 is TGTGCCAGCAGTTGGCGACCCGGAGGCAGAGTCTACGAGCAGTACTTC. Protein sequence: CASSWRPGGRVYEQYF.

This chain uses TRBV19 with TRBJ1-5; D not certain. The CDR3 totals 13 residues. Germline V lookup: CDR1 LNHDA, CDR2 SQIVND (reference sequence). V lost 4 bases and J lost 3, with 7 bases in between. CDR3: CASSNQPNQPQHF. In DNA form, the CDR3 reads TGTGCCAGTAGTAATCAGCCCAATCAGCCCCAGCATTTT.

This clone came up once. The chain combines TRBV7-6 with TRBJ2-5; 8 bases fit TRBD1. In germline, CDR1 is SGHVS, CDR2 FNYEAQ. The CDR3 has 15 residues. Unmatched junction bases numbered 8, after V lost 3 bases and J lost 5 bases. The CDR3 nucleotides are TGTGCCAGCAGCTTTGGACAGGGAAGGGGGGAGACCCAGTACTTC. Residues: CASSFGQGRGETQYF.

CDR3 coding DNA: TGCAGCGTGGGACCGGAGGGCTACACCTTC. This sequence encodes CSVGPEGYTF. V is TRBV29-1 and J is TRBJ1-2; D is possibly TRBD1 (5 bases). CDR1 is SQVTM, CDR2 ANQGSEA, per germline. Between the trimmed V and J ends, which lost 6 bases and 8 bases, there was a span of 10 bases. The CDR3 covers 10 residues.

The chain has TRBV15 and TRBJ1-4; D remains unclear. Trimming took off 0 bases at V and 8 bases at J, with 7 bases between the two ends. The CDR3 contains 13 residues. Per the germline V gene, CDR1 is LNHNV and CDR2 is YYDKDF (reference sequence). CDR3 protein: CATSRDKPEKLFF. The CDR3 DNA reads TGTGCCACCAGCAGAGATAAACCCGAAAAACTGTTTTTT.

The V call is TRBV21-1, the J call TRBJ1-1; the table's D call, TRBD1, has no DNA check behind it. TRBV21-1 is an annotated pseudogene. This CDR3 is 15 amino acids long. CDR3 amino acids: CASSKVKQMNTEAFF. Here the CDR3 DNA reads TGTGCCAGCAGCAAAGTAAAACAAATGAACACTGAAGCTTTCTTT.

The rearrangement links TRBV9 to TRBJ2-1; the D gene is possibly TRBD2 (6 bases). V dropped 1 base and J dropped 7 bases, with 15 bases sitting between them. This CDR3 spans 15 amino acids. CDR1 and CDR2 (germline): SGDLS, YYNGEE. CDR3 region: CASSVRDYGGNEQFF. The CDR3, as DNA: TGTGCCAGCAGCGTAAGAGACTATGGGGGGAATGAGCAGTTCTTC.

The chain is built from TRBV6-6 and TRBJ2-7; D is perhaps TRBD2 (6 bases). The CDR3 runs 14 residues. Germline V gene data show CDR1 as MNHNY and CDR2 as SVGAGI (reference sequence). Trimming removed 9 bases from V and 3 bases from J, with 18 bases in between. Here the CDR3 reads CASKDAGPYYEQYF. DNA of the CDR3: TGTGCCAGTAAGGACGCGGGGCCTTACTACGAGCAGTACTTC.

CDR3 loop: CASSENFWGAGANVLTF. The CDR3 nucleotides read TGTGCCAGCAGTGAAAATTTCTGGGGCGCTGGGGCCAACGTCCTGACTTTC. V and J are TRBV2 and TRBJ2-6; TRBD1 might be the D (5 bases). The CDR3 is 17 amino acids. The V and J ends lost 2 bases and 2 bases respectively, with 13 bases between them. Germline CDR1 reads SNHLY; CDR2 reads FYNNEI.

The gene calls are TRBV21-1 and TRBJ1-5. TRBV21-1 is classified as a pseudogene. This CDR3 has 14 amino acids. In DNA form, the CDR3 reads TGTGCCAGCAGCAAAGGAGGGGAGGGCCAGCCCCAGCATTTT. This codes for CASSKGGEGQPQHF.